The 23 T cell receptor beta chains presented below share a single source sample, sequenced in a study of T cells in Graves' hyperthyroidism and ophthalmopathy. Authors of the study amplified TCR beta CDR3 regions from RNA transcripts. The HTBI set primed first-round TCR CDR3 RT-PCR. TCRdb used MiXCR to reprocess the multiplex PCR reads, holding one entry per CDR3 protein. This table holds about 640,000 distinct CDR3 sequences, less than 25% found once. The sequenced material came from blood. The receptors were sampled from a man between 25 and 39 years old with Graves' ophthalmopathy.

To note about this clonotype: At one end, the junction sequence differs from germline, possibly due to a read error. The chain couples TRBV30 to TRBJ2-1; 10 bases agree with TRBD2. Germline-derived CDR1 and CDR2 are GTSNPN and SVGIG (reference sequence). The CDR3 has 16 amino acids. CDR3 region: CAWSLAGGRSYNERFF. In nucleotides, the CDR3 is TGTGCCTGGAGTTTAGCGGGAGGTAGGTCCTACAATGAGCGGTTCTTC.

Turning to this clonotype: With a much larger clone just one base away, this may be a read error. The CDR3 DNA follows: TGTGCCAGCAGTTGGGCCGGGGTAGCCGGAGTTACAAGATCCTTTGGGCAGTTCTTC. Amino acids: CASSWAGVAGVTRSFGQFF. This chain joins TRBV28 and TRBJ2-1, with D possibly being TRBD2 (5 bases). The CDR3 has 19 amino acids. Trimming removed 4 bases at V and 12 bases at J, with 34 bases between. Germline V gene lookup returns CDR1 MDHEN and CDR2 SYDVKM.

This clonotype was counted between two and nine times. The J gene is TRBJ2-1, the V gene TRBV2; 7 nucleotides match TRBD2. Germline CDR1 SNHLY, CDR2 FYNNEI. CDR3 length: 13 amino acids. With V trimmed by 7 bases and J by 8 bases, 8 bases remained unmatched. CDR3 amino acids: CASKGVGRDEQFF. Here the CDR3 DNA reads TGTGCCAGCAAGGGCGTGGGGAGGGATGAGCAGTTCTTC.

The rearrangement uses TRBV6-4 and TRBJ1-2; 9 nucleotides agree with TRBD1. The CDR3 contains 14 residues. Germline lookup yields CDR1 MRHNA and CDR2 SNTAGT. The V gene end was trimmed by 6 bases and the J gene end by 7 bases; junction bases not matched to a gene: 9. CDR3 region: CASSTGTGFGGYTF. CDR3 coding DNA: TGTGCCAGCAGCACCGGGACAGGGTTTGGTGGCTACACCTTC.

This clonotype appeared many times. The chain employs TRBV28 and TRBJ1-1, with D unclear. CDR1 is MDHEN, CDR2 SYDVKM, per germline. Deletions cut 4 bases from V and 11 bases from J, with 11 bases between. The CDR3 is 11 amino acids. The chain's CDR3 is CASSSIAGAFF. CDR3 in DNA: TGTGCCAGCAGTTCCATAGCTGGGGCTTTCTTT.

In this sample, this clonotype turned up a few times. Written as DNA, the CDR3 is TGTGCCAGCAGCTTAATGAACGGGGAGCTGTTTTTT. Its translation: CASSLMNGELFF. The V and J genes are TRBV13 and TRBJ2-2; D call uncertain. The V end lost 2 bases, the J end lost 7 bases, and 5 bases lay between the germline ends. Germline CDR1 is PRHDT and CDR2 is FYEKMQ (reference sequence). This CDR3 comprises 12 residues.

This clonotype was counted a few times. The chain links TRBV7-8 to TRBJ1-5; 9 nucleotides align to TRBD1. The CDR3 covers 15 residues. V gave up 5 bases and J gave up 7 bases; unmatched junction bases: 9. CDR1 SGHVS and CDR2 FQNEAQ come from the germline V gene. The chain's CDR3 is CASSPTGGVFQPQHF. The CDR3 nucleotides read TGTGCCAGCAGCCCGACAGGGGGTGTCTTCCAGCCCCAGCATTTT.

In its sample, this clonotype was seen many times. J is TRBJ1-5 and V is TRBV11-2; a possible D gene is TRBD1 (5 bases). The germline V and J ends were trimmed by 2 bases and 6 bases, with 14 bases remaining between them. This CDR3 has 15 residues. Germline CDR1 and CDR2: SGHAT and FQNNGV. DNA of the CDR3: TGTGCCAGCAGCTTAAATGACGGGGGGAGTCAGCCCCAGCATTTT. Protein product: CASSLNDGGSQPQHF.

In this sample, this clonotype turned up many times. The V and J genes are TRBV11-2 and TRBJ2-1; unclear D gene. Trimming pared 3 bases from V and 5 bases from J, leaving 14 bases between. The CDR3 has 15 amino acids. The V gene's germline CDR1 is SGHAT and CDR2 FQNNGV. Here the CDR3 DNA reads TGTGCCAGCAGCTTTTCTTACGTCCCGGACAATGAGCAGTTCTTC. Its protein product is CASSFSYVPDNEQFF.

The rearrangement joins TRBV28 to TRBJ1-5, with TRBD1 identical over 9 bases. The CDR3 runs to 14 residues. Per germline, CDR1 MDHEN and CDR2 SYDVKM. The ends lost 9 bases at V and 7 bases at J; junction bases unmatched: 10. The CDR3 spells CASSIRTGAQPQHF. The CDR3 DNA follows: TGTGCCAGTAGTATTAGGACAGGGGCGCAGCCCCAGCATTTT.

This clonotype showed up just a few times. The chain carries TRBV7-6 and TRBJ2-3; maybe TRBD1 (5 bases). CDR1 is SGHVS, CDR2 FNYEAQ, per germline. CDR3 length: 15 residues. V dropped 5 bases and J dropped 6 bases, with 18 bases sitting between them. CDR3 DNA sequence: TGTGCCAGCAGCCCCCCTCCTCCAGGGTCGGATACGCAGTATTTT. The encoded protein is CASSPPPPGSDTQYF.

In this sample, this clonotype turned up many times. This chain connects TRBV2 to TRBJ1-5; TRBD1 matches at 10 bases. V was clipped by 0 bases and J by 9 bases; unmatched bases: 5. This CDR3 is 15 amino acids long. The V gene's germline CDR1 is SNHLY and CDR2 FYNNEI. The CDR3 reads CASSEARQGALPQHF. CDR3 coding DNA: TGTGCCAGCAGTGAAGCGCGACAGGGGGCCTTGCCCCAGCATTTT.

V usage is TRBV6-2 or TRBV6-3 and J usage is TRBJ2-1; no clear D gene. The CDR3 loop spans 16 amino acids. The germline V and J ends were trimmed by 3 bases and 0 bases, with 12 bases remaining between them. Germline CDR1 reads MNHEY; CDR2 reads SVGEGT. The CDR3 spells CASSYPRVGSYNEQFF. The CDR3, as DNA: TGTGCCAGCAGTTATCCCCGGGTAGGCTCCTACAATGAGCAGTTCTTC.

This clonotype was observed many times. The genes are TRBV6-1 and TRBJ1-1, with D tentatively TRBD1 (6 bases). This CDR3 is 15 amino acids long. Germline V gene sequence: CDR1 MNHNS, CDR2 SASEGT. V was cut by 4 bases and J by 1 base, with 13 bases left in between. CDR3 DNA sequence: TGTGCCAGCAGTGTTCAGGGGACCGGGAACACTGAAGCTTTCTTT. Its translation: CASSVQGTGNTEAFF.

The chain couples TRBV18 to TRBJ2-4; D remains unclear. Trimming took 6 bases from V and 8 from J, leaving 11 bases between them. CDR1 is KGHSH and CDR2 is LQKENI in the germline V gene. The CDR3 contains 12 residues. CDR3 DNA sequence: TGTGCCAGCTCGCTCCCTCCAGACATTCAGTACTTC. Protein: CASSLPPDIQYF.

This clonotype was seen repeatedly, ten times or more. The chain couples TRBV7-6 to TRBJ1-1; 9 bases agree with TRBD1. In germline, CDR1 is SGHVS, CDR2 FNYEAQ. The CDR3 loop spans 15 amino acids. Trimming took 7 bases from V and 1 from J; bases not matched to a gene: 7. The CDR3 here is CASIQQGAGNTEAFF. The CDR3 DNA reads as TGTGCCAGCATCCAACAGGGGGCGGGGAACACTGAAGCTTTCTTT.

This clonotype was counted only a few times. This chain uses TRBV12-3 or TRBV12-4 with TRBJ2-6; D ambiguous. V lost 6 bases and J lost 2, with 11 bases in between. The CDR3 sequence is 15 residues long. For the CDR3, the DNA is TGTGCCAGCAGCCCAAACCCGGCTGGGGCCAACGTCCTGACTTTC. This codes for CASSPNPAGANVLTF.

This clonotype was seen more than once but under ten times. CDR3 region: CATSDFSGGGNEQFF. Here the CDR3 DNA reads TGTGCCACCAGTGATTTTTCGGGAGGAGGGAATGAGCAGTTCTTC. This chain connects TRBV24-1 to TRBJ2-1; 7 nucleotides align to TRBD2. CDR3 length: 15 residues. The ends lost 1 base at V and 7 bases at J; junction bases unmatched: 6. The germline V gene encodes CDR1 KGHDR and CDR2 SFDVKD.

The J gene is TRBJ2-7, the V gene TRBV4-1; D perhaps matches TRBD2 (6 bases). CDR3 length: 13 residues. Trimming removed 1 base from V and 5 bases from J, with 9 bases in between. Germline CDR1 reads MGHRA; CDR2 reads YSYEKL. In DNA, the CDR3 is TGCGCCAGCAGCCAAGCGGAGGGTAACGAGCAGTACTTC. It is translated as CASSQAEGNEQYF.

This chain uses TRBV7-8 with TRBJ2-1; D is perhaps TRBD2 (6 bases). Trimming removed 0 bases from V and 1 base from J, with 13 bases in between. This CDR3 contains 17 residues. In germline, CDR1 is SGHVS, CDR2 FQNEAQ. The CDR3 nucleotides are TGTGCCAGCAGCTTAGCGACTCAGGAGGGGTCCTACAATGAGCAGTTCTTC. Amino acids: CASSLATQEGSYNEQFF.

A word on this clonotype: This may come from a read error, since a much larger clone is one base off. The CDR3 DNA reads as TGTGCCAGCAGTTACGGGACCCTCGAGCGGTACTTC. The encoded protein is CASSYGTLERYF. The genes are TRBV6-2 or TRBV6-3 and TRBJ2-7, with D perhaps being TRBD1 or TRBD2 (5 bases each). This CDR3 has 12 residues. From germline, CDR1 is MNHEY and CDR2 SVGEGT.

The chain employs TRBV2 and TRBJ2-1; no clear D. With 6 bases removed from V and 6 bases from J, the gap between germline ends came to 15 bases. The CDR3 has 14 residues. The V gene's germline CDR1 is SNHLY and CDR2 FYNNEI. The CDR3 is CASSLESEGNEQFF. CDR3 nucleotides: TGTGCCAGCAGCCTTGAAAGCGAAGGCAATGAGCAGTTCTTC.

J is TRBJ2-1 and V is TRBV20-1; 9 nucleotides match TRBD2. This CDR3 has 16 amino acids. Germline V gives CDR1 DFQATT, CDR2 SNEGSKA (reference sequence). V gave up 1 base and J gave up 3 bases; unmatched junction bases: 7. In DNA form, the CDR3 reads TGCAGTGCTAGAGGTTGGGCTAGCGGGAACTACAATGAGCAGTTCTTC. It encodes CSARGWASGNYNEQFF.